This T cell receptor beta chain was captured in a study of cytotoxic CD8 clonotypes in ibrutinib-treated CLL. TCR beta libraries used about 2 micrograms of genomic DNA from cryopreserved PBMCs. The germline V and J ends were trimmed by 4 bases and 5 bases, with 18 bases remaining between them. The CDR3 contains 16 residues. The germline gives CDR1 SGHNT, CDR2 YYREEE (reference sequence). Measured with immunoSEQ multiplex PCR; TCRdb has only the in-frame clones, and not every one. The repertoire holds 50,000 or so clones, with roughly three fifths as singletons. Sequences were derived from PBMCs, sampled after 24 months of ibrutinib treatment. This TCR was sampled from a human donor with chronic lymphocytic leukemia. The chain links TRBV5-4 to TRBJ1-4; tentative D call: TRBD1 (6 bases). This CDR3 is CASSKARGQENEKLFF. The CDR3 DNA is TGTGCCAGCAGCAAGGCGAGGGGACAAGAAAATGAAAAACTGTTTTTT.